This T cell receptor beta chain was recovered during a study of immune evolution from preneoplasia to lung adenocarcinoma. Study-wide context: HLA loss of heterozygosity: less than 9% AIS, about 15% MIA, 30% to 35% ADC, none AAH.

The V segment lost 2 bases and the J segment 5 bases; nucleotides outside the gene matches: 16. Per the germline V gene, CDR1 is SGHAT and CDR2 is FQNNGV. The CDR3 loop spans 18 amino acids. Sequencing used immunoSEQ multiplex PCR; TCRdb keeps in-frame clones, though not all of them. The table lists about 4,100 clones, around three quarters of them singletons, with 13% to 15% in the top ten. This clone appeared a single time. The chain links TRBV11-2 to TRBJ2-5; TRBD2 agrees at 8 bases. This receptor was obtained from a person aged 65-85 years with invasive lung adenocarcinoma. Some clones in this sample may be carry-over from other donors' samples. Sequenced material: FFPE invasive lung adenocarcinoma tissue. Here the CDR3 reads CASSLFTGGGGMRETQYF. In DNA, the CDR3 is TGTGCCAGCAGCTTATTTACGGGAGGGGGGGGAATGAGGGAGACCCAGTACTTC.